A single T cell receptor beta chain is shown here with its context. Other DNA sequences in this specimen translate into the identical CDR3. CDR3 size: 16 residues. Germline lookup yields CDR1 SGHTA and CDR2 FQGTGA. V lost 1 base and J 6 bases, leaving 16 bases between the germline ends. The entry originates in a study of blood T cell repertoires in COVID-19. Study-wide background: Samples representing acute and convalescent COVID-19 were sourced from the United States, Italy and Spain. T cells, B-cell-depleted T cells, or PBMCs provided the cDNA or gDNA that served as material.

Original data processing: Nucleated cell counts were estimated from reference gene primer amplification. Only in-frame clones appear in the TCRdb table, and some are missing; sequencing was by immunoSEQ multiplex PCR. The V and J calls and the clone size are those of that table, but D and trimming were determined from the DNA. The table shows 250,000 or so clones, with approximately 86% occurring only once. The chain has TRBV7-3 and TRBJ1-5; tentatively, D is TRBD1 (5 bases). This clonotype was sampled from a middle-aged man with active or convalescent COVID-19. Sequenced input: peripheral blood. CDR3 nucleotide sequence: TGTGCCAGCAGCTTAAAAGGACGAGGGGAGGGTCAGCCCCAGCATTTT. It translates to CASSLKGRGEGQPQHF.